This T cell receptor beta chain is drawn from a study of blood T cells in healthy people across ages. A second PCR, run for 7 to 11 cycles, used a sample-barcoded 5' primer plus a J-beta primer mix. Each CDR3 protein is one row after TCRdb ran MiXCR on the 5' RACE reads. The sample contains some 1,500,000 distinct CDR3 sequences, roughly 43% of which appear only once. V lost 10 bases and J lost 7; bases outside the gene matches: 2. The CDR3 spans 13 residues. The germline CDR1 and CDR2 sequences are ENHRY and SYGVKD. The genes are TRBV10-3 and TRBJ2-1; 15 nucleotides line up with TRBD2. The sample was blood. The clonotype originates from a woman aged 18-29 years in good health. DNA for the CDR3: TGTGCCAGGACTAGCGGGGGGGCGAATGAGCAGTTCTTC. Residues: CARTSGGANEQFF.